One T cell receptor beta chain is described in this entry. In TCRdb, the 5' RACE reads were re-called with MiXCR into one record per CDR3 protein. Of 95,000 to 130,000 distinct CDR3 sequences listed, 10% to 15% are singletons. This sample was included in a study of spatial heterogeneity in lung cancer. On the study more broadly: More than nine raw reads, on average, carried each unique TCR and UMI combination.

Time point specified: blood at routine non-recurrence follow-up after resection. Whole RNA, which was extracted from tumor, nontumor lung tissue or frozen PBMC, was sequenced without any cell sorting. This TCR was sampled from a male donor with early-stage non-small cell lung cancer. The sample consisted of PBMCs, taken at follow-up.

DNA of the CDR3: TGTGCCAGCAGCGTATCGGTCCAAGAGACCCAGTACTTC. It is translated as CASSVSVQETQYF. This chain links TRBV9 with TRBJ2-5, with D unresolved. The CDR3 extends over 13 amino acids. V was trimmed by 1 base and J by 1 base, leaving 5 bases between them. Germline loops: CDR1 SGDLS, CDR2 YYNGEE. The entire variable domain, with the rest obtained from reference TRBV9 and TRBJ2-5, is as follows: DSGVTQTPKHLITATGQRVTLRCSPRSGDLSVYWYQQSLDQGLQFLIQYYNGEERAKGNILERFSAQQFPDLHSELNLSSLELGDSALYFCASSVSVQETQYFGPGTRLLVL.